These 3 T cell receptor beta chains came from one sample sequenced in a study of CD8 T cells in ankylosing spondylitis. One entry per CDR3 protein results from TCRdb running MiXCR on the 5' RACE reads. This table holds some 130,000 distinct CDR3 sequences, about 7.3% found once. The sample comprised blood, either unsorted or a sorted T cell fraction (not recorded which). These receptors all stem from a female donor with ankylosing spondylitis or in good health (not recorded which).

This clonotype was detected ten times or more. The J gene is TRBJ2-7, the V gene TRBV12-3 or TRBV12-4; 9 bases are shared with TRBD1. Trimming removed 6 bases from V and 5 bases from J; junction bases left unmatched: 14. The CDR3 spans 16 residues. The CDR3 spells CASSLEPGQGHDEQYF. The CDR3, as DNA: TGTGCCAGCAGCCTCGAGCCGGGACAGGGTCACGACGAGCAGTACTTC.

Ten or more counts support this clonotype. The DNA of the CDR3 is TGCGCCAGCAACCCGTCCAGGCGCCGGGTGGACGAGCAGTACTTC. Translated: CASNPSRRRVDEQYF. The chain couples TRBV5-1 to TRBJ2-7; no clear D. Germline-derived CDR1 and CDR2 are SGHRS and YFSETQ. V dropped 6 bases and J dropped 5 bases, with 21 bases sitting between them. CDR3 size: 15 residues.

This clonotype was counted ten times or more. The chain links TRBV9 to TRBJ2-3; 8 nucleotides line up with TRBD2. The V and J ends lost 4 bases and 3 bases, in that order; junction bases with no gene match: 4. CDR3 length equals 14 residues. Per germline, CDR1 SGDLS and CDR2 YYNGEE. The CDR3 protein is CASSIRGGTDTQYF. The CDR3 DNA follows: TGTGCCAGCAGCATCCGGGGGGGAACAGATACGCAGTATTTT.